This TCR beta chain was retrieved from a study of T cell changes during pregnancy in multiple sclerosis. The CDR3 sequence is 14 residues long. Trimming removed 0 bases at V and 8 bases at J, with 11 bases between. Germline CDR1 and CDR2: LGHNA and YNFKEQ. Method: immunoSEQ multiplex PCR; TCRdb's copy keeps in-frame clones and lacks some. The data contain almost 35,000 clones, around nine tenths of them singletons. The gene calls are TRBV4-2 and TRBJ2-1; maybe TRBD2 (6 bases). The sequencing here drew on CD8+ T cells from peripheral blood mononuclear cells, taken before pregnancy. The sequence was collected from a female donor with multiple sclerosis, enrolled in a pregnancy study. This CDR3 is CASSQDPGVDEQFF. The CDR3 coding sequence is TGTGCCAGCAGCCAAGATCCGGGGGTGGATGAGCAGTTCTTC.